A selection of T cell receptor beta chains follows, all from one sample in a study of shared clonotypes between healthy human individuals. TCRdb's copy holds only in-frame clones and misses some; the assay was immunoSEQ multiplex PCR. The profile shows roughly 2.5 million clones, just over 90% of them singletons. The sample was naive CD4+ T cells sorted from blood. The receptors were gathered from a man aged 18 to 29 in good health. The CDR3 runs from the conserved cysteine through the conserved F or W. Fields, in order: D gene, V gene, clone size, J gene, CDR3 protein, CDR3 DNA. The D gene is left open where the match is weak. For some rows the clone size is stated as once, few or many, or as a class when expanded; others skip it.

d_call: TRBD2; v_call: TRBV7-9; clone_size: NA; j_call: TRBJ2-3; cdr3_aa: CASSLQAGTSTDTQYF; cdr3_nt: TGTGCCAGCAGCCTCCAAGCGGGAACTAGCACAGATACGCAGTATTTT
d_call: TRBD1; v_call: TRBV28; clone_size: NA; j_call: TRBJ2-2; cdr3_aa: CASGTGSAKNTGELFF; cdr3_nt: TGTGCCAGCGGGACAGGATCGGCTAAAAACACCGGGGAGCTGTTTTTT
d_call: NA; v_call: TRBV19; clone_size: NA; j_call: TRBJ2-3; cdr3_aa: CASSFGYGRTTTDTQYF; cdr3_nt: TGTGCCAGTAGTTTCGGCTACGGACGGACTACCACAGATACGCAGTATTTT
d_call: NA; v_call: TRBV6-6; clone_size: few; j_call: TRBJ1-1; cdr3_aa: CASIKEELNTEAFF; cdr3_nt: TGTGCCAGCATCAAGGAGGAGCTGAACACTGAAGCTTTCTTT
d_call: NA; v_call: TRBV6-5; clone_size: NA; j_call: TRBJ2-7; cdr3_aa: CASSPLSYEQYF; cdr3_nt: TGTGCCAGCAGCCCCCTCTCCTACGAGCAGTACTTC
d_call: NA; v_call: TRBV7-9; clone_size: NA; j_call: TRBJ2-7; cdr3_aa: CASNYSPGGGEQYF; cdr3_nt: TGTGCCAGCAATTATTCCCCCGGGGGTGGCGAGCAGTACTTC
d_call: TRBD1; v_call: TRBV6-1; clone_size: NA; j_call: TRBJ2-7; cdr3_aa: CASSEPGQVSYEQYF; cdr3_nt: TGTGCCAGCAGTGAACCGGGACAGGTATCTTACGAGCAGTACTTC
d_call: NA; v_call: TRBV20-1; clone_size: NA; j_call: TRBJ2-5; cdr3_aa: CSAKYQETQYF; cdr3_nt: TGCAGTGCTAAATACCAAGAGACCCAGTACTTC
d_call: NA; v_call: TRBV15; clone_size: NA; j_call: TRBJ2-2; cdr3_aa: CATSRDRLGELFF; cdr3_nt: TGTGCCACCAGCAGAGACAGGCTAGGGGAGCTGTTTTTT
d_call: NA; v_call: TRBV7-7; clone_size: NA; j_call: TRBJ2-1; cdr3_aa: CASSLDGDEQFF; cdr3_nt: TGTGCTAGCAGCTTGGACGGGGATGAGCAGTTCTTC
d_call: NA; v_call: TRBV10-3; clone_size: NA; j_call: TRBJ2-3; cdr3_aa: CAILEGGQLTDTQYF; cdr3_nt: TGTGCCATCCTCGAGGGGGGACAGCTCACAGATACGCAGTATTTT
d_call: NA; v_call: TRBV5-1; clone_size: NA; j_call: TRBJ2-2; cdr3_aa: CASSLGPPNTGELFF; cdr3_nt: TGCGCCAGCAGCTTGGGGCCTCCGAACACCGGGGAGCTGTTTTTT
d_call: TRBD1; v_call: TRBV7-6; clone_size: once; j_call: TRBJ1-6; cdr3_aa: CASSIGDRVKNSPLHF; cdr3_nt: TGTGCCAGCAGCATAGGGGACAGGGTAAAGAATTCACCCCTCCACTTT
d_call: NA; v_call: TRBV9; clone_size: NA; j_call: TRBJ2-7; cdr3_aa: CASSGFPRTYEQYF; cdr3_nt: TGTGCCAGCAGTGGGTTCCCCAGAACTTACGAGCAGTACTTC
d_call: NA; v_call: TRBV29-1; clone_size: NA; j_call: TRBJ1-2; cdr3_aa: CSVEKTVYGYTF; cdr3_nt: TGCAGCGTTGAGAAGACAGTCTATGGCTACACCTTC
d_call: NA; v_call: TRBV6-1; clone_size: NA; j_call: TRBJ1-1; cdr3_aa: CASSEGRTEAFF; cdr3_nt: TGTGCCAGCAGTGAGGGGCGCACTGAAGCTTTCTTT
d_call: NA; v_call: TRBV5-1; clone_size: NA; j_call: TRBJ1-2; cdr3_aa: CASSPVGLNYGYTF; cdr3_nt: TGCGCCAGCAGCCCAGTAGGGCTCAACTATGGCTACACCTTC
d_call: NA; v_call: TRBV7-9; clone_size: NA; j_call: TRBJ2-7; cdr3_aa: CASSLGQRVDNLEQYF; cdr3_nt: TGTGCCAGCAGCCTGGGGCAGAGGGTAGACAACCTTGAGCAGTACTTC
d_call: NA; v_call: TRBV7-9; clone_size: NA; j_call: TRBJ1-6; cdr3_aa: CASSLAKGSDSPLHF; cdr3_nt: TGTGCCAGCAGCTTAGCAAAGGGATCGGATTCACCCCTCCACTTT
d_call: NA; v_call: TRBV6-5; clone_size: NA; j_call: TRBJ1-6; cdr3_aa: CASSSSGISPLHF; cdr3_nt: TGTGCCAGCAGTTCATCCGGGATTTCACCCCTCCACTTT
d_call: NA; v_call: TRBV5-4; clone_size: NA; j_call: TRBJ2-5; cdr3_aa: CASSLAVRGRETQYF; cdr3_nt: TGTGCCAGCAGCTTGGCCGTAAGGGGGAGAGAGACCCAGTACTTC
d_call: TRBD1; v_call: TRBV10-1; clone_size: NA; j_call: TRBJ2-1; cdr3_aa: CASSDSGQAIGNEQFF; cdr3_nt: TGCGCCAGCAGTGACTCCGGACAGGCCATTGGCAATGAGCAGTTCTTC
d_call: NA; v_call: TRBV30; clone_size: NA; j_call: TRBJ1-1; cdr3_aa: CAWSVLNGVGEAFF; cdr3_nt: TGTGCCTGGAGTGTACTTAATGGGGTAGGGGAAGCTTTCTTT
d_call: TRBD2; v_call: TRBV28; clone_size: NA; j_call: TRBJ2-7; cdr3_aa: CASSFQLAGGIYEQYF; cdr3_nt: TGTGCCAGCAGTTTTCAACTAGCGGGGGGGATTTACGAGCAGTACTTC
d_call: NA; v_call: TRBV7-9; clone_size: NA; j_call: TRBJ2-1; cdr3_aa: CASSSQTRGTTEQFF; cdr3_nt: TGTGCCAGCAGCTCACAAACCCGGGGGACGACTGAGCAGTTCTTC
d_call: NA; v_call: TRBV28; clone_size: NA; j_call: TRBJ2-6; cdr3_aa: CASSLAVAGANVLTF; cdr3_nt: TGTGCCAGCAGTTTAGCGGTGGCTGGGGCCAACGTCCTGACTTTC
d_call: NA; v_call: TRBV7-2; clone_size: NA; j_call: TRBJ2-2; cdr3_aa: CASSFGRGANTGELFF; cdr3_nt: TGTGCCAGCAGCTTCGGCAGGGGTGCGAACACCGGGGAGCTGTTTTTT
d_call: NA; v_call: TRBV2; clone_size: NA; j_call: TRBJ1-2; cdr3_aa: CASSEGRVGGYTF; cdr3_nt: TGTGCCAGCAGTGAAGGTCGGGTAGGTGGCTACACCTTC
d_call: NA; v_call: TRBV30; clone_size: NA; j_call: TRBJ2-3; cdr3_aa: CAWSVLNRRSTDTQYF; cdr3_nt: TGTGCCTGGAGTGTACTGAACCGCAGGAGCACAGATACGCAGTATTTT
d_call: TRBD1; v_call: TRBV6-6; clone_size: NA; j_call: TRBJ1-1; cdr3_aa: CASTRDGGGSEAFF; cdr3_nt: TGTGCCAGCACCCGGGATGGAGGGGGCTCTGAAGCTTTCTTT
d_call: TRBD2; v_call: TRBV2; clone_size: NA; j_call: TRBJ2-5; cdr3_aa: CASSEALRLAGGAETQYF; cdr3_nt: TGTGCCAGCAGTGAAGCGCTTCGGCTAGCGGGAGGGGCAGAGACCCAGTACTTC
d_call: TRBD2; v_call: TRBV9; clone_size: NA; j_call: TRBJ2-2; cdr3_aa: CASSVVNPSGALGELFF; cdr3_nt: TGTGCCAGCAGCGTAGTAAATCCTAGCGGGGCCCTCGGGGAGCTGTTTTTT
d_call: NA; v_call: TRBV5-6; clone_size: NA; j_call: TRBJ2-4; cdr3_aa: CASSFSRGILAKNIQYF; cdr3_nt: TGTGCCAGCAGCTTTAGTCGGGGGATCCTAGCCAAAAACATTCAGTACTTC
d_call: NA; v_call: TRBV15; clone_size: few; j_call: TRBJ2-1; cdr3_aa: CATSRGQGTYNEQFF; cdr3_nt: TGTGCCACCAGCAGGGGTCAGGGAACCTACAATGAGCAGTTCTTC
d_call: NA; v_call: TRBV6-1; clone_size: NA; j_call: TRBJ2-7; cdr3_aa: CASSDKRRTYEQYF; cdr3_nt: TGTGCCAGCAGTGACAAGCGACGGACCTACGAGCAGTACTTC
d_call: NA; v_call: TRBV9; clone_size: NA; j_call: TRBJ1-2; cdr3_aa: CASSLRPGNDYGYTF; cdr3_nt: TGTGCCAGCAGCTTAAGACCCGGGAACGACTATGGCTACACCTTC
d_call: NA; v_call: TRBV10-3; clone_size: NA; j_call: TRBJ2-6; cdr3_aa: CAITAVSAANVLTF; cdr3_nt: TGTGCCATCACGGCAGTTTCCGCGGCCAACGTCCTGACTTTC
d_call: TRBD2; v_call: TRBV10-1; clone_size: NA; j_call: TRBJ2-3; cdr3_aa: CASSRWGLAGSPDTQYF; cdr3_nt: TGCGCCAGCAGTCGATGGGGACTAGCGGGGAGTCCAGATACGCAGTATTTT
d_call: NA; v_call: TRBV28; clone_size: NA; j_call: TRBJ1-1; cdr3_aa: CASSPRGNGAEAFF; cdr3_nt: TGTGCCAGCAGCCCCAGGGGAAACGGCGCTGAAGCTTTCTTT
d_call: NA; v_call: TRBV28; clone_size: NA; j_call: TRBJ2-7; cdr3_aa: CASSSAGRENYYEQYF; cdr3_nt: TGTGCCAGCAGTTCTGCCGGCCGGGAAAACTACTACGAGCAGTACTTC
d_call: NA; v_call: TRBV11-2; clone_size: NA; j_call: TRBJ2-7; cdr3_aa: CASSLGERTGYEQYF; cdr3_nt: TGTGCCAGCAGCTTAGGGGAGAGGACGGGCTACGAGCAGTACTTC
d_call: TRBD1; v_call: TRBV19; clone_size: NA; j_call: TRBJ1-2; cdr3_aa: CASSIEGQGSGYGYTF; cdr3_nt: TGTGCCAGTAGTATTGAAGGACAGGGGAGCGGGTACGGCTACACCTTC
d_call: TRBD1; v_call: TRBV28; clone_size: NA; j_call: TRBJ1-6; cdr3_aa: CASSLPVQGKSSYNSPLHF; cdr3_nt: TGTGCCAGCAGCCTACCAGTACAGGGGAAAAGCTCCTATAATTCACCCCTCCACTTT